The 30 T cell receptor beta chains listed next were all sequenced from one sample in a study of blood T cells in healthy people across ages. Combining a sample-barcoded 5' primer with a J-beta primer mix, a second PCR ran for about 6 to 12 cycles. MiXCR, applied by TCRdb to the 5' RACE reads, yields one record per CDR3 protein. The sample includes approximately 680,000 distinct CDR3 sequences, roughly 32% of them seen just once. Sequenced input: blood. All receptors derive from a woman over 75 in good health.

In its sample, this clonotype was seen many times. The chain's CDR3 is CASFLWPTDYGYTF. The CDR3 nucleotides are TGTGCCAGCTTCCTTTGGCCCACCGACTATGGCTACACCTTC. This sequence joins TRBV6-1 and TRBJ1-2; D is uncertain. Germline CDR1 is MNHNS and CDR2 is SASEGT. The V end was cut by 8 bases, the J end by 3 bases, with 16 bases between. The CDR3 has 14 residues.

This clonotype was detected only a few times. A much larger clone differs from this one at a single base, so this may be a read error. V and J are TRBV5-1 and TRBJ2-6, with 8 bases aligning to TRBD1. In germline, CDR1 is SGHRS, CDR2 YFSETQ. The CDR3 sequence is 14 residues long. The CDR3, as DNA: TGCACCAGCAGCTATGGGACAGGTTTAAACGTCCTGACTTTC. It specifies CTSSYGTGLNVLTF. Based on the CDR3 plus reference TRBV5-1 and TRBJ2-6, the full variable domain is KAGVTQTPRYLIKTRGQQVTLSCSPISGHRSVSWYQQTPGQGLQFLFEYFSETQRNKGNFPGRFSGRQFSNSRSEMNVSTLELGDSALYLCTSSYGTGLNVLTFGAGSRLTVL.

This clonotype was recorded many times. The rearrangement uses TRBV5-1 and TRBJ2-1; D is perhaps TRBD1 (6 bases). The germline V gene has CDR1 SGHRS and CDR2 YFSETQ. The CDR3 contains 14 residues. V lost 3 bases and J lost 8, with 15 bases in between. CDR3 loop: CASSSGVGNYEQFF. Written as DNA, the CDR3 is TGCGCCAGCAGCTCAGGGGTGGGAAACTATGAGCAGTTCTTC.

This clonotype appeared many times. The chain employs TRBV4-1 and TRBJ2-1; D unclear. The V gene lost 1 base and the J gene lost 4 bases, with 8 bases spanning the gap. The V gene's germline CDR1 is MGHRA and CDR2 YSYEKL. The CDR3 loop spans 14 amino acids. CDR3 region: CASSQGWGYNEQFF. As DNA, the CDR3 is TGCGCCAGCAGCCAAGGGTGGGGATACAATGAGCAGTTCTTC.

The CDR3 DNA follows: TGTGCCATCAGTGTAACACAGGGAGGGACTGAAGCTTTCTTT. It is translated as CAISVTQGGTEAFF. The chain employs TRBV10-3 and TRBJ1-1, with D maybe TRBD1 (6 bases). This CDR3 region has 14 residues. Trimming took 4 bases from V and 5 from J, leaving 14 bases between them. From germline, CDR1 is ENHRY and CDR2 SYGVKD.

The CDR3 here is CASSLITGTGLNYGYTF. In DNA, the CDR3 is TGTGCCAGCAGTTTAATAACCGGGACAGGGCTTAACTATGGCTACACCTTC. The J gene is TRBJ1-2, the V gene TRBV27; 9 bases agree with TRBD1. CDR3 size: 17 residues. Germline CDR1 reads MNHEY; CDR2 reads SMNVEV (reference sequence). V was pared by 2 bases and J by 1 base, with 8 bases of the junction left unmatched.

A remark on this clonotype: This may come from a read error, since a much larger clone is one base off. V usage is TRBV24-1 and J usage is TRBJ2-3, with a weak D call TRBD2 (6 bases). There are 15 residues in the CDR3. From germline, CDR1 is KGHDR and CDR2 SFDVKD. As DNA, the CDR3 is TGTGCCACCGGTGATATCGTCGGGGGAACAGATACGCAGTATTTT. It yields the protein CATGDIVGGTDTQYF.

The chain employs TRBV20-1 and TRBJ2-1; 9 bases match TRBD2. Trimming took 3 bases from V and 5 from J; bases not matched to a gene: 14. The CDR3 is 17 amino acids. From germline, CDR1 is DFQATT and CDR2 SNEGSKA (reference sequence). The CDR3 protein is CSASGEGGGGVDNEQFF. The DNA of the CDR3 is TGCAGTGCTAGTGGGGAGGGGGGCGGGGGGGTTGACAATGAGCAGTTCTTC.

This chain connects TRBV14 to TRBJ1-4; a possible D gene is TRBD1 (5 bases). The germline CDR1 and CDR2 sequences are SGHDN and FVKESK. CDR3 size: 14 residues. Trimming left V 4 bases short and J 7 bases short, with 13 bases between. CDR3 protein: CASSPGPRPEKLFF. Here the CDR3 DNA reads TGTGCCAGCAGCCCGGGACCGCGCCCTGAAAAACTGTTTTTT.

The chain employs TRBV20-1 and TRBJ1-2, with D possibly being TRBD1 (5 bases). The germline V gene encodes CDR1 DFQATT and CDR2 SNEGSKA (reference sequence). V was cut by 4 bases and J by 8 bases, with 11 bases left in between. CDR3 length: 11 residues. This chain's CDR3 is CSANRGEGYTF. The CDR3 DNA sequence: TGCAGTGCTAACCGAGGGGAGGGCTACACCTTC.

In its sample, this clonotype was seen many times. Germline is not matched at one junction end, which may reflect a read error. The CDR3 is CASSPLGAGETQYF. DNA for the CDR3: TGTGCCAGCAGCCCCTTGGGGGCCGGGGAGACCCAGTACTTC. The rearrangement uses TRBV5-1 and TRBJ2-5; D perhaps matches TRBD1 (6 bases). The germline V gene has CDR1 SGHRS and CDR2 YFSETQ. This CDR3 has 14 amino acids.

This rearrangement joins TRBV19 to TRBJ2-1; 7 bases agree with TRBD2. V lost 4 bases, J lost 7 bases, and 10 bases stayed unmatched. Germline values: CDR1 LNHDA, CDR2 SQIVND (reference sequence). The CDR3 consists of 15 residues. The CDR3 is CASSRRRGTGNEQFF. Here the CDR3 DNA reads TGTGCCAGTAGTAGGCGGCGGGGGACGGGGAATGAGCAGTTCTTC.

In this sample, this clonotype turned up once. The junction and the germline gene differ at one end; a read error may be behind it. The rearrangement uses TRBV7-9 and TRBJ1-5; no definite D call. The CDR3 runs 13 residues. Germline lookup yields CDR1 SEHNR and CDR2 FQNEAQ (reference sequence). This CDR3 reads CASSLGSNQPRHF. The CDR3, as DNA: TGTGCCAGCAGCCTCGGAAGCAATCAGCCCCGGCATTTT.

This clonotype was picked up a small number of times. V is TRBV12-3 or TRBV12-4 and J is TRBJ1-1; D not resolved. CDR3 size: 12 residues. V was trimmed by 3 bases and J by 11 bases, leaving 13 bases between them. The CDR3 DNA is TGTGCCAGCAGTTTCGGTAGGCAAGAGGCTTTCTTT. Protein product: CASSFGRQEAFF.

Many counts were recorded for this clonotype. V usage is TRBV7-9 and J usage is TRBJ2-7, with a possible D match to TRBD1 (5 bases). The DNA end favors TRBJ2-5, so the J call may be wrong. Germline CDR1 SEHNR, CDR2 FQNEAQ (reference sequence). This CDR3 region has 13 residues. The CDR3 sequence: CASSLDRFGTQYF. The CDR3 DNA is TGTGCCAGCAGCTTAGACAGGTTCGGGACCCAGTACTTC.

This clonotype was found many times. The J gene is TRBJ1-1, the V gene TRBV3-1, with D perhaps matching TRBD1 (5 bases). Looked up from germline, CDR1 is LGHDT and CDR2 is YNNKEL (reference sequence). This CDR3 comprises 14 residues. Trimming left V 1 base short and J 5 bases short, with 11 bases between. This CDR3 reads CASSQVPGRTEAFF. CDR3 coding DNA: TGTGCCAGCAGCCAAGTTCCGGGGCGGACTGAAGCTTTCTTT.

The chain is built from TRBV6-5 and TRBJ1-4; D gene unclear. Trimming took off 5 bases at V and 8 bases at J, with 9 bases between the two ends. Germline CDR1 is MNHEY and CDR2 is SVGAGI. CDR3 length: 12 amino acids. The CDR3 here is CASSPGREKLFF. In nucleotides, the CDR3 is TGTGCCAGCAGTCCCGGGCGCGAAAAACTGTTTTTT.

This chain links TRBV30 with TRBJ2-7; a possible D gene is TRBD1 (6 bases). The germline V gene has CDR1 GTSNPN and CDR2 SVGIG (reference sequence). This CDR3 has 16 residues. V gave up 0 bases and J gave up 3 bases, with 18 bases separating them. CDR3 sequence (DNA): TGTGCCTGGAGTGTACCAGGGACAAGACTCGACTACGAGCAGTACTTC. Protein: CAWSVPGTRLDYEQYF.

In the case of this clonotype: A much bigger clone sits one base away, suggesting this may be a read error. This sequence joins TRBV7-3 and TRBJ2-1; D is tentatively TRBD1 or TRBD2 (5 bases each). The end of the DNA is better explained by TRBJ2-7, so the J call may be wrong. Germline V lookup: CDR1 SGHTA, CDR2 FQGTGA. The CDR3 length is 15 residues. The CDR3 sequence: CASSPRPGPYNEQYF. CDR3 bases: TGTGCCAGCAGCCCCCGCCCGGGACCCTACAATGAGCAGTACTTC.

The chain couples TRBV30 to TRBJ1-2; a weak D match, TRBD1 (6 bases). V was cut by 4 bases and J by 5 bases, with 17 bases left in between. CDR3 length equals 14 residues. Germline V gene sequence: CDR1 GTSNPN, CDR2 SVGIG (reference sequence). The chain's CDR3 is CAWKRGADPYGYTF. In nucleotides, the CDR3 is TGTGCCTGGAAGAGGGGGGCTGATCCGTATGGCTACACCTTC.

The chain joins TRBV24-1 to TRBJ2-7, with 12 bases aligning to TRBD2. The CDR3 extends over 15 amino acids. Trimming at V came to 8 bases and at J to 5 bases, leaving 9 bases not matched to a gene. Germline V gene sequence: CDR1 KGHDR, CDR2 SFDVKD. The CDR3 protein is CATTGLAGFLDEQYF. CDR3 coding DNA: TGTGCCACCACAGGACTAGCGGGGTTCCTCGACGAGCAGTACTTC.

In this sample, this clonotype turned up a few times. This rearrangement joins TRBV4-2 to TRBJ1-1; perhaps TRBD1 as D (6 bases). Trimming stripped 0 bases from V and 6 bases from J, with 14 bases between. The CDR3 loop spans 15 amino acids. CDR1 is LGHNA and CDR2 is YNFKEQ in the germline V gene. CDR3 nucleotide sequence: TGTGCCAGCAGCCAAGATCGTCCAGGGGTCGCTGAAGCTTTCTTT. Protein: CASSQDRPGVAEAFF.

This clonotype was seen repeatedly, ten times or more. The gene calls are TRBV20-1 and TRBJ2-1; no firm D call. This CDR3 comprises 12 residues. V lost 5 bases, J lost 8 bases, and 13 bases lay in between. Per the germline V gene, CDR1 is DFQATT and CDR2 is SNEGSKA (reference sequence). CDR3 nucleotides: TGCAGTGCTGGGATTACTGGGGATGAGCAGTTCTTC. It yields the protein CSAGITGDEQFF.

This clonotype was seen a few times. This may arise from a read error, as a much more abundant clone is one base away. The rearrangement links TRBV3-1 to TRBJ2-5, with D tentatively TRBD2 (5 bases). V lost 5 bases to trimming and J lost 11 bases, with 21 bases between them. The CDR3 consists of 14 residues. Germline CDR1 and CDR2: LGHDT and YNNKEL (reference sequence). CDR3 nucleotide sequence: TGTGCCAGCAGCGTCGCTGCGGGCCTGAATGAGCAGTACTTC. Protein: CASSVAAGLNEQYF.

Turning to this clonotype: A much larger clone is a single base away; this may be a read error. This sequence joins TRBV30 and TRBJ2-1; TRBD2 matches 7 bases. V trimming: 3 bases; J trimming: 0 bases; junction bases outside the gene matches: 2. This CDR3 contains 14 residues. From germline, CDR1 is GTSNPN and CDR2 SVGIG (reference sequence). The CDR3 loop is CAWSTSASYNEQFF. The CDR3 nucleotides are TGTGCCTGGAGCACTAGCGCCTCCTACAATGAGCAGTTCTTC.

Many counts were recorded for this clonotype. The chain employs TRBV11-2 and TRBJ2-3; D possibly corresponds to TRBD2 (5 bases). This CDR3 is built from 16 residues. Germline loops: CDR1 SGHAT, CDR2 FQNNGV. V lost 2 bases, J lost 6 bases, and 18 bases lay in between. The CDR3 here is CASSLRGSVRVDTQYF. CDR3 DNA: TGTGCCAGCAGCTTAAGAGGGAGCGTTCGGGTGGATACGCAGTATTTT.

This clonotype was counted ten times or more. The gene calls are TRBV7-2 and TRBJ1-1, with no clear D. With 1 base removed from V and 0 bases from J, the gap between germline ends came to 6 bases. CDR1 SGHTA and CDR2 FQGNSA come from the germline V gene. CDR3 size: 14 residues. The CDR3 loop reads CASSLDRLNTEAFF. CDR3 bases: TGTGCCAGCAGCTTAGATCGGTTGAACACTGAAGCTTTCTTT.

V usage is TRBV20-1 and J usage is TRBJ2-5, with TRBD1 identical over 7 bases. The CDR3 spans 13 residues. CDR1 and CDR2 (germline): DFQATT, SNEGSKA (reference sequence). The ends lost 3 bases at V and 2 bases at J; junction bases unmatched: 3. The CDR3 loop reads CSARAGGQETQYF. The CDR3 DNA reads as TGCAGTGCTAGGGCAGGGGGACAAGAGACCCAGTACTTC.

This clonotype was seen only a few times. For the CDR3, the DNA is TGTGCCAGCAGTTACTCGACCCCGGGGGGAGGCTACACCTTC. Encoded protein: CASSYSTPGGGYTF. V gene TRBV6-5 combines with J gene TRBJ1-2; weak D call: TRBD1 (5 bases). Germline CDR1 reads MNHEY; CDR2 reads SVGAGI. The CDR3 covers 14 residues. V dropped 0 bases and J dropped 8 bases, with 13 bases sitting between them.

CDR3: CSAKGGGSYNEQYF. DNA for the CDR3: TGCAGTGCTAAAGGCGGCGGATCCTACAATGAGCAGTACTTC. The genes are TRBV20-1 and TRBJ2-7; D ambiguous. The CDR3 extends over 14 amino acids. Trimming cost V 4 bases and J 7 bases, with 20 bases left between them. The germline CDR1 and CDR2 sequences are DFQATT and SNEGSKA (reference sequence).